This note documents a single TCR beta chain sequence. From germline, CDR1 is SEHNR and CDR2 FQNEAQ (reference sequence). Unmatched junction bases numbered 14, after V lost 5 bases and J lost 6 bases. This CDR3 contains 17 residues. This sample was taken from a study of early T cells in non-severe SARS-CoV-2 infection. Attachment of unique molecular identifiers was made to individual cDNA molecules. TCRdb passed the 5' RACE reads through MiXCR, listing each CDR3 protein once. The table records around 52,000 distinct CDR3 sequences, 6.2% of them present only once. The source of this sequence is an adult who was a healthcare worker with PCR-confirmed SARS-CoV-2 infection or an uninfected control (not recorded which). The chain combines TRBV7-9 with TRBJ2-2; 8 bases agree with TRBD2. Sequences were obtained from whole blood. The CDR3 region is CASSRSPGGVIAGELFF. DNA for the CDR3: TGTGCCAGCAGCCGATCCCCGGGAGGGGTAATCGCCGGGGAGCTGTTTTTT.